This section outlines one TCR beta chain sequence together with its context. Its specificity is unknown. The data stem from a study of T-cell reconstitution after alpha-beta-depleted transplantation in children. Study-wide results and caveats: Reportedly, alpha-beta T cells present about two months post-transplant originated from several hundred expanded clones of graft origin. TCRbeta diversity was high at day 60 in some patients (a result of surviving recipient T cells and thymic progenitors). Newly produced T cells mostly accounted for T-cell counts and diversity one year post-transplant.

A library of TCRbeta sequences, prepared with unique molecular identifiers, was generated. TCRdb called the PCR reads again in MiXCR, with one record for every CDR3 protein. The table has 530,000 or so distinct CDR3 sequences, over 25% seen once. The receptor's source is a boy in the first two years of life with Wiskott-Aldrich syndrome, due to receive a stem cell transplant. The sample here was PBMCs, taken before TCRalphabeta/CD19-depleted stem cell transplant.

CDR3 protein: CASRITSTGSLGYTF. CDR3 sequence (DNA): TGTGCCAGCAGGATTACCTCTACAGGGTCATTGGGCTACACCTTC. The rearrangement links TRBV28 to TRBJ1-2, with D maybe TRBD1 (6 bases). V was clipped by 6 bases and J by 8 bases, with 22 bases between them. Germline V gene sequence: CDR1 MDHEN, CDR2 SYDVKM. The CDR3 runs to 15 residues.